The sample holds one count of the clone carrying this T cell receptor (beta chain). This specimen belongs to a study of blood T cell repertoires in COVID-19. Whole-study context: T cells, B-cell-depleted T cells, or PBMCs supplied cDNA or gDNA.

Between the trimmed V and J ends, which lost 2 bases and 4 bases, there was a span of 21 bases. CDR1 and CDR2 (germline): SGHTA, FQGNSA. CDR3 length: 18 amino acids. Per the original methods: Quantification of nucleated cells was approximated via reference gene primer amplification. TCRdb's table, derived via immunoSEQ multiplex PCR, lists solely in-frame clones and lacks some. The DNA was the basis for D and trimming; V, J and clone size are from that table. This sample has roughly 150,000 clones, with approximately 81% found just once. In terms of age and location, participants ranged from roughly 18 to 95 years and lived in about 25 US areas. Assignment of participants to cohorts was predicated upon participant-reported clinical history.

The sample comprised PBMCs or T cells enriched from blood (not recorded which). The TCR sequence derives from a woman aged 45 to 65 who had recovered from COVID-19. This chain connects TRBV7-2 to TRBJ1-3; D may be TRBD1 (6 bases). In DNA, the CDR3 is TGTGCCAGCAGCTTAACGGCCCTACGGGGAACAGGGGGAAACACCATATATTTT. Translating gives CASSLTALRGTGGNTIYF.